The 24 T cell receptor beta chains given below trace back to one sample, sequenced in a study of T cell repertoires in cytomegalovirus infection. TCRdb reanalysed the reads using MiXCR and keeps one entry per CDR3 protein. The sample lists approximately 700,000 distinct CDR3 sequences; about 40% were seen once. The specimen sequenced was PBMCs. The receptor set was obtained from a human donor in good health (CMV status not recorded). Some clones in this sample may be carry-over from other donors' samples.

This clonotype was seen more than once but under ten times. V is TRBV10-3 and J is TRBJ2-7; 7 positions match TRBD2. Germline V lookup: CDR1 ENHRY, CDR2 SYGVKD. The CDR3 runs to 13 residues. V was clipped by 8 bases and J by 3 bases; unmatched bases: 7. The chain's CDR3 is CAIASGPLYEQYF. The CDR3 DNA reads TGTGCCATCGCTAGCGGACCCCTCTACGAGCAGTACTTC.

The chain joins TRBV5-1 to TRBJ2-3, with a possible D match to TRBD1 (7 bases). Germline CDR1 SGHRS, CDR2 YFSETQ. CDR3 length equals 15 residues. V was trimmed by 4 bases and J by 0 bases, leaving 12 bases between them. CDR3 in amino acids: CASSGRTGSTDTQYF. CDR3 nucleotides: TGCGCCAGCAGCGGGAGGACAGGTAGCACAGATACGCAGTATTTT. Complete variable domain (other parts from reference TRBV5-1 and TRBJ2-3): KAGVTQTPRYLIKTRGQQVTLSCSPISGHRSVSWYQQTPGQGLQFLFEYFSETQRNKGNFPGRFSGRQFSNSRSEMNVSTLELGDSALYLCASSGRTGSTDTQYFGPGTRLTVL.

This clonotype was observed a handful of times. The V and J genes are TRBV6-6 and TRBJ1-2; D possibly corresponds to TRBD1 (5 bases). CDR1 is MNHNY and CDR2 is SVGAGI in the germline V gene (reference sequence). The CDR3 spans 13 residues. Trimming pared 11 bases from V and 6 bases from J, leaving 19 bases between. The CDR3 DNA reads TGTGCCTGCGTGAGCTTCGGGGGAAATGGCTACACCTTC. Its protein product is CACVSFGGNGYTF.

The J gene is TRBJ2-3, the V gene TRBV20-1; 7 bases are a match to TRBD2. The CDR3 totals 15 residues. Germline assignment: CDR1 DFQATT and CDR2 SNEGSKA (reference sequence). Trimming at V came to 2 bases and at J to 2 bases, leaving 7 bases not matched to a gene. CDR3 sequence (DNA): TGCAGTGCTAGAATCGCGGGGGACTCCACAGATACGCAGTATTTT. Encoded protein: CSARIAGDSTDTQYF.

This chain connects TRBV7-2 to TRBJ2-3; the match to TRBD2 covers 7 bases. Germline CDR1 and CDR2: SGHTA and FQGNSA. The CDR3 has 16 residues. Losses at the gene ends were 5 bases for V and 6 bases for J; bases not matched to a gene: 14. The CDR3, as DNA: TGTGCCAGCAGCCCCGACGGGGGGAGGGCCTTGGATACGCAGTATTTT. Protein: CASSPDGGRALDTQYF.

This chain connects TRBV19 to TRBJ1-4, with TRBD1 matching over 7 bases. CDR1 LNHDA and CDR2 SQIVND come from the germline V gene (reference sequence). The CDR3 is 15 residues long. Losses at the gene ends were 10 bases for V and 5 bases for J; bases not matched to a gene: 13. CDR3 bases: TGTGCCATTTCTGGGCAATACAGGGGAAATGAAAAACTGTTTTTT. It encodes CAISGQYRGNEKLFF.

This sequence joins TRBV7-9 and TRBJ2-1, with 12 positions matching TRBD2. V trimming: 3 bases; J trimming: 7 bases; junction bases outside the gene matches: 7. CDR3 length: 16 residues. Germline V CDR1 and CDR2: SEHNR, FQNEAQ (reference sequence). The CDR3 protein is CASSFVLAGGPNEQFF. The CDR3 DNA follows: TGTGCCAGCAGCTTCGTTCTAGCGGGAGGGCCGAATGAGCAGTTCTTC.

The chain uses TRBV3-1 and TRBJ2-3, with 10 bases that match TRBD1. The V gene's germline CDR1 is LGHDT and CDR2 YNNKEL (reference sequence). Losses at the gene ends were 4 bases for V and 4 bases for J; bases not matched to a gene: 5. The CDR3 extends over 15 amino acids. CDR3 sequence (DNA): TGTGCCAGCAGCCGAGCGACAGGGGGCGCAGATACGCAGTATTTT. Encoded protein: CASSRATGGADTQYF.

This clonotype appeared a few times. The chain combines TRBV20-1 with TRBJ2-2; D call uncertain. Trimming took off 6 bases at V and 1 base at J, with 9 bases between the two ends. Germline-derived CDR1 and CDR2 are DFQATT and SNEGSKA (reference sequence). This CDR3 comprises 13 residues. This CDR3 reads CSAPLRNTGELFF. The CDR3, as DNA: TGCAGTGCCCCATTGAGGAACACCGGGGAGCTGTTTTTT.

This chain links TRBV7-8 with TRBJ2-7; TRBD2 might be the D (5 bases). The germline V and J ends were trimmed by 5 bases and 5 bases, with 19 bases remaining between them. Germline CDR1 reads SGHVS; CDR2 reads FQNEAQ. The CDR3 has 15 residues. In DNA, the CDR3 is TGTGCCAGCAGCCGGCTTCGAGGGCCCGGTCACGAGCAGTACTTC. This translates into CASSRLRGPGHEQYF.

The chain employs TRBV7-2 and TRBJ2-3; TRBD1 matches at 10 bases. Trimming removed 8 bases from V and 1 base from J; junction bases left unmatched: 6. The CDR3 runs to 15 residues. Germline V lookup: CDR1 SGHTA, CDR2 FQGNSA. In nucleotides, the CDR3 is TGTGCCAGCTTAACCGGGACAGGGGGCACAGATACGCAGTATTTT. Translation: CASLTGTGGTDTQYF.

Notes on this clonotype: Here the CDR3 omits its conserved ending phenylalanine or tryptophan, so a read error is the likely source. The CDR3 is CASSPQNEKTQYL. The CDR3, as DNA: TGTGCCAGCTCACCACAGAACGAAAAGACCCAGTACTTA. V gene TRBV18 combines with J gene TRBJ2-5; no firm D call. Per germline, CDR1 KGHSH and CDR2 LQKENI. V lost 1 base and J lost 6, with 9 bases in between. The CDR3 runs to 13 residues.

The chain carries TRBV6-2 or TRBV6-3 and TRBJ2-7, with 8 bases matching TRBD2. Germline lookup yields CDR1 MNHEY and CDR2 SVGEGT. The V gene end was trimmed by 2 bases and the J gene end by 5 bases; junction bases not matched to a gene: 5. The CDR3 runs to 14 residues. The DNA of the CDR3 is TGTGCCAGCAGTTACGCGGGGGGCCAGGACGAGCAGTACTTC. Protein: CASSYAGGQDEQYF.

The rearrangement uses TRBV10-2 and TRBJ2-7, with D tentatively TRBD1 (5 bases). CDR3 length: 13 amino acids. Trimming stripped 0 bases from V and 6 bases from J, with 9 bases between. Germline loops: CDR1 WSHSY, CDR2 SAAADI. The CDR3 sequence: CASSESGLREQYF. The DNA of the CDR3 is TGCGCCAGCAGTGAGTCGGGGCTACGCGAGCAGTACTTC.

V is TRBV10-3 and J is TRBJ1-5; D perhaps matches TRBD1 (6 bases). The CDR3 loop spans 14 amino acids. CDR1 and CDR2 (germline): ENHRY, SYGVKD. The V gene lost 7 bases and the J gene lost 1 base, with 11 bases spanning the gap. CDR3 bases: TGTGCCATCAAGGGGGAAGTCAGCAATCAGCCCCAGCATTTT. It codes for CAIKGEVSNQPQHF.

The sample holds a few counts of this clonotype. CDR3 protein: CASSLSRPQSYEQYF. Written as DNA, the CDR3 is TGTGCCAGCAGCTTATCCCGGCCGCAATCCTACGAGCAGTACTTC. J is TRBJ2-7 and V is TRBV11-2; D not resolved. The V gene lost 2 bases and the J gene lost 1 base, with 12 bases spanning the gap. CDR3 length: 15 amino acids. CDR1 and CDR2 (germline): SGHAT, FQNNGV.

The chain employs TRBV27 and TRBJ2-7; 8 bases line up with TRBD2. The germline V gene has CDR1 MNHEY and CDR2 SMNVEV (reference sequence). The CDR3 has 16 amino acids. Trimming took 5 bases from V and 6 from J; bases not matched to a gene: 15. The CDR3 reads CASSSGWSGSLSEQYF. The CDR3 nucleotides read TGTGCCAGCAGTAGTGGGTGGAGCGGGAGTCTCTCCGAGCAGTACTTC.

The rearrangement links TRBV12-3 or TRBV12-4 to TRBJ2-5; D call uncertain. V was trimmed by 6 bases and J by 5 bases, leaving 13 bases between them. The CDR3 runs to 13 residues. The CDR3: CASSVDARETQYF. Here the CDR3 DNA reads TGTGCCAGCAGCGTCGATGCTAGGGAGACCCAGTACTTC.

V is TRBV6-5 and J is TRBJ1-2, with 8 nucleotides matching TRBD1. V trimming: 5 bases; J trimming: 3 bases; junction bases outside the gene matches: 8. CDR1 is MNHEY and CDR2 is SVGAGI in the germline V gene. The CDR3 covers 15 residues. CDR3 sequence: CASSKVQGAYYGYTF. In DNA, the CDR3 is TGTGCCAGCAGTAAAGTTCAGGGGGCGTACTATGGCTACACCTTC.

There are a few counts of this clonotype. V gene TRBV11-2 combines with J gene TRBJ1-6; D remains unclear. Trimming took off 4 bases at V and 4 bases at J, with 14 bases between the two ends. This CDR3 is 16 amino acids long. Germline CDR1 SGHAT, CDR2 FQNNGV. The CDR3 reads CASSSTRQNYNSPLHF. Here the CDR3 DNA reads TGTGCCAGCAGCTCGACACGGCAAAATTATAATTCACCCCTCCACTTT.

This clonotype was seen a few times. The chain joins TRBV7-2 to TRBJ2-3; possible D gene TRBD1, 6 bases. Germline V lookup: CDR1 SGHTA, CDR2 FQGNSA. Trimming shortened V by 4 bases and J by 1 base, and 12 bases separated the two germline ends. This CDR3 spans 15 amino acids. DNA of the CDR3: TGTGCCAGCAGCTACAGGGCGAAGGGCACAGATACGCAGTATTTT. Translation: CASSYRAKGTDTQYF.

V gene TRBV30 combines with J gene TRBJ1-1, with D possibly TRBD1 on 6 matching bases. The CDR3 is 13 residues long. Germline CDR1 and CDR2: GTSNPN and SVGIG (reference sequence). V lost 1 base to trimming and J lost 0 bases, with 6 bases between them. The CDR3 here is CAWSGTVNTEAFF. Here the CDR3 DNA reads TGTGCCTGGAGTGGGACAGTGAACACTGAAGCTTTCTTT.

Ten or more counts support this clonotype. CDR3 sequence reads: CASSARAGYTF. The CDR3 region has the DNA TGTGCCAGCAGTGCCCGAGCGGGCTACACCTTC. This chain uses TRBV28 with TRBJ1-2; D unclear. Deletions cut 5 bases from V and 8 bases from J, with 9 bases between. Germline CDR1 and CDR2: MDHEN and SYDVKM. There are 11 residues in the CDR3.

Ten or more counts support this clonotype. The chain recombines TRBV7-2 with TRBJ2-3; a weak D match, TRBD2 (5 bases). V was trimmed by 5 bases and J by 6 bases, leaving 24 bases between them. This CDR3 has 17 amino acids. Germline V gives CDR1 SGHTA, CDR2 FQGNSA. The CDR3 loop is CASSHRSGNLYGDTQYF. CDR3 DNA: TGTGCCAGCAGCCATAGGAGCGGAAACCTCTACGGGGATACGCAGTATTTT.